Each of the 23 T cell receptor beta chains below was sequenced from the same sample in a study of breast tumors, draining lymph nodes, adjacent tissues listed by TCRdb under 2016. The library was built by means of multiplex PCR. The sample was run on an Illumina HiSeq 2000. Starting from the raw public reads, TCRdb applied fastp trimming at Q25, assembled clones with MiXCR and retained in-frame beta chains. Each entry is one CDR3 protein sequence, shown with its most common DNA and genes. This sample gives 200,000 to 250,000 distinct CDR3 sequences in total; less than 45% of them show up just once. The ten largest clonotypes hold roughly 3.5% of the sample. The lymph node samples were taken from the axillary draining lymph nodes of breast cancer patients. The specimen was axillary lymph node tissue. These receptors all stem from a female donor with breast cancer. Some clones in this sample may be carry-over from other donors' samples.

Ten or more counts support this clonotype. V and J are TRBV5-1 and TRBJ1-2; 8 nucleotides align to TRBD1. The CDR3 is made up of 17 amino acids. V lost 0 bases and J lost 4; bases outside the gene matches: 11. Germline loops: CDR1 SGHRS, CDR2 YFSETQ. The CDR3 nucleotides are TGCGCCAGCAGCTTGGATGGCAGGGGGCCTACTGGCTATGGCTACACCTTC. Its protein product is CASSLDGRGPTGYGYTF.

This clonotype was counted at least ten times. The rearrangement uses TRBV9 and TRBJ1-2; TRBD1 agrees at 10 bases. This CDR3 comprises 14 residues. V lost 3 bases and J lost 8; bases outside the gene matches: 7. Germline CDR1 reads SGDLS; CDR2 reads YYNGEE. In nucleotides, the CDR3 is TGTGCCAGCAGCGCGACAGGGGGCACCGGGGGCTACACCTTC. This translates into CASSATGGTGGYTF.

This clonotype came up many times. The chain combines TRBV7-9 with TRBJ2-3; D possibly corresponds to TRBD2 (6 bases). This CDR3 comprises 14 residues. Deletions cut 5 bases from V and 3 bases from J, with 12 bases between. The germline gives CDR1 SEHNR, CDR2 FQNEAQ (reference sequence). CDR3 nucleotide sequence: TGTGCCAGCAGCCCTAGCGCAGGGACAGATACGCAGTATTTT. Residues: CASSPSAGTDTQYF.

This clonotype was seen at least ten times. The gene calls are TRBV6-6 and TRBJ1-2; D is uncertain. The CDR3 covers 15 residues. Germline CDR1 and CDR2: MNHNY and SVGAGI (reference sequence). The V gene lost 5 bases and the J gene lost 2 bases, with 15 bases spanning the gap. The CDR3 DNA is TGTGCCAGCAGTCAAAACCACGCGGGGAACTATGGCTACACCTTC. Translating it yields CASSQNHAGNYGYTF.

As to this clonotype: The conserved final phenylalanine or tryptophan is absent from the CDR3, which likely points to a read error. The limits of the CDR3 on the DNA are not certain, so only TCRdb's listed CDR3 is given. The chain has TRBV5-1 and TRBJ2-1; no DNA check was done on the table's D call, TRBD1. Per the germline V gene, CDR1 is SGHRS and CDR2 is YFSETQ. Inclusive of both ends, the CDR3 amounts to 11 amino acids. The CDR3 sequence is CASSLTGRRVV.

The J gene is TRBJ1-6, the V gene TRBV20-1; 9 positions agree with TRBD1. Trimming cost V 4 bases and J 8 bases; bases outside gene matches: 3. The CDR3 runs 13 residues. Per the germline V gene, CDR1 is DFQATT and CDR2 is SNEGSKA (reference sequence). The CDR3 sequence is CSAIGTGHSPLHF. CDR3 in DNA: TGCAGTGCTATCGGGACAGGGCATTCACCCCTCCACTTT.

This clonotype has only a few counts. In DNA form, the CDR3 reads TGCGCCAGCAGCTTGGGAGGAATAACCTACGAGCAGTACTTC. The encoded protein is CASSLGGITYEQYF. The chain combines TRBV5-1 with TRBJ2-7; D remains unclear. Germline values: CDR1 SGHRS, CDR2 YFSETQ. The CDR3 has 14 residues. Trimming shortened V by 0 bases and J by 2 bases, and 9 bases separated the two germline ends.

This clonotype appeared many times. The V gene is TRBV7-2, the J gene TRBJ2-1; tentative D call: TRBD1 (6 bases). CDR1 SGHTA and CDR2 FQGNSA come from the germline V gene. V was trimmed by 1 base and J by 12 bases, leaving 19 bases between them. This CDR3 spans 15 amino acids. CDR3 sequence (DNA): TGTGCCAGCAGCTTAGACGGCAGGGGCGATGGCCGGCAGTTCTTC. Amino acids: CASSLDGRGDGRQFF.

This clonotype turned up a few times. A much more abundant neighbour one base away suggests this may be a read error. The chain employs TRBV20-1 and TRBJ2-5, with TRBD2 matching over 9 bases. Germline loops: CDR1 DFQATT, CDR2 SNEGSKA (reference sequence). This CDR3 spans 12 amino acids. CDR3 protein: CSTTSGQETPYF. The DNA for the CDR3 is TGCAGTACGACTAGCGGACAAGAGACCCCGTACTTC.

The table lists this clonotype with many counts. V and J are TRBV7-9 and TRBJ1-2; the D is unclear. V lost 5 bases to trimming and J lost 4 bases, with 8 bases between them. The CDR3 runs to 12 residues. CDR1 SEHNR and CDR2 FQNEAQ come from the germline V gene (reference sequence). CDR3 DNA: TGTGCCAGCAGCCGAGACTCCTATGGCTACACCTTC. Amino acids: CASSRDSYGYTF.

Points on this clonotype: One end of the junction varies from germline; a read error may be responsible. The chain joins TRBV11-2 to TRBJ2-7, with D perhaps matching TRBD2 (5 bases). The CDR3 runs to 15 residues. CDR1 SGHAT and CDR2 FQNNGV come from the germline V gene. The CDR3 DNA reads as TGTACCAGCAGCCTCCAGGCCGTGACGGGGAACGAGCAGTACTTC. Its translation: CTSSLQAVTGNEQYF.

Comment on this clonotype: A much larger clone sits a single nucleotide away, making a read error possible. The J gene is TRBJ1-5, the V gene TRBV10-3; no clear D gene. V was shortened by 5 bases and J by 3 bases, with 11 bases between the two germline ends. This CDR3 comprises 14 residues. Germline V gene sequence: CDR1 ENHRY, CDR2 SYGVKD. The CDR3 sequence is CAISNGRANQPQHF. The CDR3 nucleotides read TGTGCCATCAGTAACGGCCGGGCCAATCAGCCCCAGCATTTT.

CDR3: CATSHSGYGYTF. The CDR3 DNA follows: TGTGCCACCAGTCACAGCGGCTATGGCTACACCTTC. The chain joins TRBV24-1 to TRBJ1-2; D call uncertain. The germline gives CDR1 KGHDR, CDR2 SFDVKD. V shed 6 bases and J shed 4 bases, with 8 bases lying between them. The CDR3 is 12 amino acids.

There are many counts of this clonotype. V is TRBV18 and J is TRBJ2-6; D remains ambiguous. The CDR3 runs to 16 residues. V dropped 3 bases and J dropped 0 bases, with 9 bases sitting between them. Germline V lookup: CDR1 KGHSH, CDR2 LQKENI. The CDR3 spells CASSPIQVSGANVLTF. The CDR3 region has the DNA TGTGCCAGCTCACCCATTCAGGTCTCTGGGGCCAACGTCCTGACTTTC.

The V call is TRBV12-3 or TRBV12-4, the J call TRBJ2-7; TRBD2 is a possible D gene (6 bases). The V gene lost 3 bases and the J gene lost 2 bases, with 11 bases spanning the gap. The CDR3 consists of 14 residues. In DNA, the CDR3 is TGTGCCAGCAGTTTTAGGGAGGCGGCCTACGAGCAGTACTTC. This translates into CASSFREAAYEQYF.

This clonotype occurred many times. The rearrangement links TRBV13 to TRBJ1-6, with a tentative D call TRBD1 (6 bases). There are 15 residues in the CDR3. V was shortened by 6 bases and J by 5 bases, with 14 bases between the two germline ends. Germline CDR1 and CDR2: PRHDT and FYEKMQ (reference sequence). The CDR3 coding sequence is TGTGCCAGCAGGGATGGACAGTCGAATAATTCACCCCTCCACTTT. Amino acid sequence: CASRDGQSNNSPLHF.

This clonotype was seen a single time. This rearrangement joins TRBV5-1 to TRBJ1-6; D remains ambiguous. CDR1 is SGHRS and CDR2 is YFSETQ in the germline V gene. The length of the CDR3 is 14 residues. Between the trimmed V and J ends, which lost 4 bases and 5 bases, there was a span of 10 bases. CDR3 sequence reads: CASSLRIDNSPLHF. As DNA, the CDR3 is TGCGCCAGCAGCCTGCGTATCGATAATTCACCCCTCCACTTT. Based on the CDR3 plus reference TRBV5-1 and TRBJ1-6, the full variable domain is KAGVTQTPRYLIKTRGQQVTLSCSPISGHRSVSWYQQTPGQGLQFLFEYFSETQRNKGNFPGRFSGRQFSNSRSEMNVSTLELGDSALYLCASSLRIDNSPLHFGNGTRLTVT.

In its sample, this clonotype was seen many times. This rearrangement joins TRBV19 to TRBJ2-3, with no clear D. V dropped 5 bases and J dropped 5 bases, with 5 bases sitting between them. The CDR3 has 11 amino acids. CDR1 is LNHDA, CDR2 SQIVND, per germline (reference sequence). The CDR3 here is CASSFRDTQYF. Written as DNA, the CDR3 is TGTGCCAGTAGTTTCCGAGATACGCAGTATTTT. The full variable domain, its missing parts supplied by reference TRBV19 and TRBJ2-3, is DGGITQSPKYLFRKEGQNVTLSCEQNLNHDAMYWYRQDPGQGLRLIYYSQIVNDFQKGDIAEGYSVSREKKESFPLTVTSAQKNPTAFYLCASSFRDTQYFGPGTRLTVL.

This clonotype was seen ten or more times. The chain links TRBV2 to TRBJ1-6; no clear D. Trimming took 7 bases from V and 7 from J, leaving 11 bases between them. The CDR3 length is 13 residues. Germline lookup yields CDR1 SNHLY and CDR2 FYNNEI. As DNA, the CDR3 is TGTGCCAGCATATCGGTCGAGAATTCACCCCTCCACTTT. Residues: CASISVENSPLHF.

As to this clonotype: A much more abundant neighbour one base away suggests this may be a read error. The chain combines TRBV4-2 with TRBJ1-5, with D maybe TRBD1 (5 bases). The CDR3 sequence is 18 residues long. Germline lookup yields CDR1 LGHNA and CDR2 YNFKEQ. The chain's CDR3 is CASSQAPGPVNGNRPQHF. CDR3 nucleotide sequence: TGTGCCAGCAGCCAAGCCCCGGGACCTGTAAACGGCAATCGGCCCCAGCATTTT.

The chain uses TRBV10-3 and TRBJ1-1; D call uncertain. Germline CDR1 reads ENHRY; CDR2 reads SYGVKD. CDR3 length: 15 amino acids. V lost 0 bases and J lost 3, with 11 bases in between. CDR3 DNA sequence: TGTGCCATCAGTGAGTCTAGTGGGAGGGACACTGAAGCTTTCTTT. This gives the protein CAISESSGRDTEAFF.

This clonotype was observed many times. The chain has TRBV13 and TRBJ2-7; 10 nucleotides match TRBD2. CDR1 and CDR2 from the germline V gene are PRHDT and FYEKMQ (reference sequence). Losses at the gene ends were 6 bases for V and 0 bases for J; bases not matched to a gene: 5. The CDR3 is made up of 15 amino acids. The chain's CDR3 is CASSLGLADSYEQYF. The CDR3 nucleotides read TGTGCCAGCAGTCTAGGACTAGCGGACTCCTACGAGCAGTACTTC.

This clonotype was recorded many times. This sequence joins TRBV2 and TRBJ2-7; no clear D. V was cut by 4 bases and J by 7 bases, with 8 bases left in between. This CDR3 spans 11 amino acids. Germline values: CDR1 SNHLY, CDR2 FYNNEI. The CDR3 DNA sequence: TGTGCCAGCAGTGGGGATATAGAGCAGTACTTC. The encoded protein is CASSGDIEQYF.